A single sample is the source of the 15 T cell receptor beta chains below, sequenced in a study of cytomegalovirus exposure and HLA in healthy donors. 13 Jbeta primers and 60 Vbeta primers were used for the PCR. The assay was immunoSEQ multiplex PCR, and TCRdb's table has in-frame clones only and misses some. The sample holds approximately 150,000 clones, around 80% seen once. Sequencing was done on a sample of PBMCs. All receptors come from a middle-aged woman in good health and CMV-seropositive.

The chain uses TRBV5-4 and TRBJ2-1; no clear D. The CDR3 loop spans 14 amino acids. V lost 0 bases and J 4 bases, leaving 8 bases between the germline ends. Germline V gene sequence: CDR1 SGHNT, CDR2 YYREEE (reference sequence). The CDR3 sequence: CASSLEAAYNEQFF. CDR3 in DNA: TGTGCCAGCAGCTTGGAGGCGGCGTACAATGAGCAGTTCTTC.

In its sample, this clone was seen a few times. In DNA, the CDR3 is TGCGCCAGCAGGGGTTACAGGTTGAACACTGAAGCTTTCTTT. It yields the protein CASRGYRLNTEAFF. This rearrangement joins TRBV5-1 to TRBJ1-1, with D possibly matching TRBD1 (5 bases). Germline-derived CDR1 and CDR2 are SGHRS and YFSETQ. The CDR3 is 14 amino acids. Trimming stripped 5 bases from V and 0 bases from J, with 11 bases between.

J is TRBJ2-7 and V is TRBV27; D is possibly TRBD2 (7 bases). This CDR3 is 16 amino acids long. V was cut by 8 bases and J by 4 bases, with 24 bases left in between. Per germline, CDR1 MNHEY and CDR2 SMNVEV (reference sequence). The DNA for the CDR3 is TGTGCCAGCGGCCGACAGGCGGGAGTCCGGGGGTACGAGCAGTACTTC. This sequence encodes CASGRQAGVRGYEQYF.

The CDR3 region has the DNA TGCAGCGTTTTAGCGGACAGGGAGGGGCAGTACTTC. Protein: CSVLADREGQYF. V and J are TRBV29-1 and TRBJ2-7; TRBD1 might be the D (8 bases). The CDR3 has 12 amino acids. Germline CDR1 SQVTM, CDR2 ANQGSEA. Trimming left V 5 bases short and J 9 bases short, with 17 bases between.

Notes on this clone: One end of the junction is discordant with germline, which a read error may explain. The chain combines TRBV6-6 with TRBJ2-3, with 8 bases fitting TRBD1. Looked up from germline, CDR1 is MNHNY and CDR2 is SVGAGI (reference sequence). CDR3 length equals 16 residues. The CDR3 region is CASSHSGGKSTDTQYF. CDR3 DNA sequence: TGTGCCAGCAGTCACTCAGGGGGCAAAAGCACAGATACGCAGTATTTT.

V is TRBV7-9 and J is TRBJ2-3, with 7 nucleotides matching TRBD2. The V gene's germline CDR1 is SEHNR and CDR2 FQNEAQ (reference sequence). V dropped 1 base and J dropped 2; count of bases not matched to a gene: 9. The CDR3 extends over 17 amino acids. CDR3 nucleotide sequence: TGTGCCAGCAGCTTAGAAGGGTCTAGCGGTTTCACAGATACGCAGTATTTT. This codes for CASSLEGSSGFTDTQYF.

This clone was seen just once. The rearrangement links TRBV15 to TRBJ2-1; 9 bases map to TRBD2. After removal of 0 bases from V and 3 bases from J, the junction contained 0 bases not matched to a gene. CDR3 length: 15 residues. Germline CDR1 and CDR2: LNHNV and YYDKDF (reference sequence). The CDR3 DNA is TGTGCCACCAGCAGAGAGCGGGGGGGCTACAATGAGCAGTTCTTC. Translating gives CATSRERGGYNEQFF.

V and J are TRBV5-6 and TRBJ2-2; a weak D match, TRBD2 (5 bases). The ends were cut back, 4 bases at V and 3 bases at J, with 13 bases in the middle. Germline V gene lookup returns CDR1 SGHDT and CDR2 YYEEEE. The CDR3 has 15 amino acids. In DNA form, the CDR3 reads TGTGCCAGCAGCGTTATAACGCGGGACACCGGGGAGCTGTTTTTT. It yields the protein CASSVITRDTGELFF.

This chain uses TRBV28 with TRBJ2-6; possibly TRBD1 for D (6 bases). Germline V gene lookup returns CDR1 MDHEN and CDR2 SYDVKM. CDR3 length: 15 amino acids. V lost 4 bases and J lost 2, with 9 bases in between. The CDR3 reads CASSSTGTGANVLTF. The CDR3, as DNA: TGTGCCAGCAGTTCAACAGGGACTGGGGCCAACGTCCTGACTTTC.

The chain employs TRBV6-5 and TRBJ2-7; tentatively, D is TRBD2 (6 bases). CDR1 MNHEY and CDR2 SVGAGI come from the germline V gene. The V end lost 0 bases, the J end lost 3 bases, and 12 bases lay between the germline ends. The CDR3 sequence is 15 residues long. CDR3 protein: CASSYSRDIVYEQYF. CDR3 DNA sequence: TGTGCCAGCAGTTACTCGCGGGATATAGTCTACGAGCAGTACTTC.

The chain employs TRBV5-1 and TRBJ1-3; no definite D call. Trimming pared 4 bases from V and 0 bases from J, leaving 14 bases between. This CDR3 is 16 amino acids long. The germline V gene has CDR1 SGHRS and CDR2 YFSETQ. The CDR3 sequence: CASSAQSVSSGNTIYF. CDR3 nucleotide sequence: TGCGCCAGCAGCGCCCAAAGCGTTTCCTCTGGAAACACCATATATTTT.

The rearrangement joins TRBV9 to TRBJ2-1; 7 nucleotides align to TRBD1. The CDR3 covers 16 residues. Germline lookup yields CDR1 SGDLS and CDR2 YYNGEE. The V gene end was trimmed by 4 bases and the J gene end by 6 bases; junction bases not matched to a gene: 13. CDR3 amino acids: CASSPGVQGVGNEQFF. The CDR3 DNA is TGTGCCAGCAGCCCAGGGGTGCAGGGGGTCGGCAATGAGCAGTTCTTC. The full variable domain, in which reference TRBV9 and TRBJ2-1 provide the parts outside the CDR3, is DSGVTQTPKHLITATGQRVTLRCSPRSGDLSVYWYQQSLDQGLQFLIQYYNGEERAKGNILERFSAQQFPDLHSELNLSSLELGDSALYFCASSPGVQGVGNEQFFGPGTRLTVL.

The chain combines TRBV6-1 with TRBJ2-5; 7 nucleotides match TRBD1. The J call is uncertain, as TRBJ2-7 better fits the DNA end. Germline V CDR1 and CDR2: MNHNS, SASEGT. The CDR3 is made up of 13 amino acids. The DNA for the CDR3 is TGTGCCAGCGGCCTTACAGGGGCGGGCGAGCAGTACTTC. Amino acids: CASGLTGAGEQYF.

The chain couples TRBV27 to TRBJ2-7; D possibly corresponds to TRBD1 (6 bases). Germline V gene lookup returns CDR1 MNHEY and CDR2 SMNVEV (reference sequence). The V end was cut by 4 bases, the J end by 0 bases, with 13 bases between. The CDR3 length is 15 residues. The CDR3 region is CASSSRQAISYEQYF. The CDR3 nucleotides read TGTGCCAGCAGTTCTAGACAGGCAATCTCCTACGAGCAGTACTTC.

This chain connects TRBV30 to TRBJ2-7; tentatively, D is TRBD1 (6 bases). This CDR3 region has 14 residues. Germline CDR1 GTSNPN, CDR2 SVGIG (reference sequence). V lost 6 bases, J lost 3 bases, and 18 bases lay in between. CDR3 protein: CACKWSGTFYEQYF. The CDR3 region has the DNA TGTGCCTGTAAATGGTCCGGGACATTCTACGAGCAGTACTTC.